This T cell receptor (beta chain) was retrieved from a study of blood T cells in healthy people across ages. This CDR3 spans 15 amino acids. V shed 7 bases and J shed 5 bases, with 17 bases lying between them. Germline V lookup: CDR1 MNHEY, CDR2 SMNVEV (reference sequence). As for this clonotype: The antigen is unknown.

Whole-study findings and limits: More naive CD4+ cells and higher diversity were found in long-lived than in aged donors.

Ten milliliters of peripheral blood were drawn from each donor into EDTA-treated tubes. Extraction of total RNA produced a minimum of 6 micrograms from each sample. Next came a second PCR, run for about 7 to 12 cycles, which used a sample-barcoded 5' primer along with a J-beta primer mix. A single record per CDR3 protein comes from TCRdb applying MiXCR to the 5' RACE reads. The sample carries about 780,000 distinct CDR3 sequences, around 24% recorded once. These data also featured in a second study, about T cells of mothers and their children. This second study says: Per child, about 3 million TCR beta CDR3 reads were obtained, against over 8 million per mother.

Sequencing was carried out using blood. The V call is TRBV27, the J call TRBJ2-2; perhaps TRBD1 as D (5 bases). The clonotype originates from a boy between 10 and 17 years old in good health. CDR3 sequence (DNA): TGTGCCAGCACCGTAGGGGCTAGTGGTACCGGGGAGCTGTTTTTT. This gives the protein CASTVGASGTGELFF.